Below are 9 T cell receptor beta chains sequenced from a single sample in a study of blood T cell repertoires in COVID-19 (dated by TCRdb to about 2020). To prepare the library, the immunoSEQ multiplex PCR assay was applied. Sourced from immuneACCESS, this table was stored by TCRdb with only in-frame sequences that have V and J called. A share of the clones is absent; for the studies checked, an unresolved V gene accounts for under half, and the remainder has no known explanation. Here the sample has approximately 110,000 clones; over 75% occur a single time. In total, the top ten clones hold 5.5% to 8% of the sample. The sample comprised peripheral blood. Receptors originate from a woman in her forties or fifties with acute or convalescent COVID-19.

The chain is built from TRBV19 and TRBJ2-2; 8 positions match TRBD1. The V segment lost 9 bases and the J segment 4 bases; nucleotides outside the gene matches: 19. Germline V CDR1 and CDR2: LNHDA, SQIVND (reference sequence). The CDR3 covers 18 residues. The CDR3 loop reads CARKVCLTGGWSTGELFF. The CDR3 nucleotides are TGTGCCAGAAAAGTTTGCCTAACAGGGGGATGGAGCACCGGGGAGCTGTTTTTT.

The CDR3 loop is CASSSTGKDPNYGYTF. The CDR3 DNA reads TGCGCCAGCAGCTCGACAGGGAAGGATCCTAACTATGGCTACACCTTC. V is TRBV5-1 and J is TRBJ1-2, with 7 bases fitting TRBD1. Germline V gene sequence: CDR1 SGHRS, CDR2 YFSETQ. The V and J ends lost 3 bases and 0 bases, in that order; junction bases with no gene match: 8. CDR3 length: 16 amino acids.

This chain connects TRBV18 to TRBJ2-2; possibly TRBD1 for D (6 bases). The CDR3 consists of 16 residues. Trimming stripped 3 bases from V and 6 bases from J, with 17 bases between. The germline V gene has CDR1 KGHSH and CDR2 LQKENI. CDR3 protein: CASSPRSGQSAGELFF. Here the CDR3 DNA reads TGTGCCAGCTCACCTCGATCAGGACAGTCCGCCGGGGAGCTGTTTTTT.

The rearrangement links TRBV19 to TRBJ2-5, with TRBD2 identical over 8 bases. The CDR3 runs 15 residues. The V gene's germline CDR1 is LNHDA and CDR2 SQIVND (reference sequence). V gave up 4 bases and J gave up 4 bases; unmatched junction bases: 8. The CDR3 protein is CASSKWSSGLETQYF. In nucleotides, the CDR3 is TGTGCCAGTAGTAAATGGTCTAGCGGGTTAGAGACCCAGTACTTC.

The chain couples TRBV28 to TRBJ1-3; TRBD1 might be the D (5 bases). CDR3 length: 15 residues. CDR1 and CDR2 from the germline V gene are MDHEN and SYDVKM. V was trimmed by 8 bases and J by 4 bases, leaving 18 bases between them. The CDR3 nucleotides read TGTGCCAGCGCCGTCGGGGGAGTGGCGGGAAACACCATATATTTT. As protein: CASAVGGVAGNTIYF.

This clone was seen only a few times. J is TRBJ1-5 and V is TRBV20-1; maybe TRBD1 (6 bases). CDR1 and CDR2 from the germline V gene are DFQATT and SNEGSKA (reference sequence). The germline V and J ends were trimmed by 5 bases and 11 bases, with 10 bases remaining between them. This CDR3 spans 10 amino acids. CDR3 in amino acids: CSAGGGAQHF. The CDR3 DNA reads TGCAGTGCTGGGGGCGGAGCCCAGCATTTT.

The CDR3 nucleotides are TGTGCCAGCAGCTTGGCCCCAGGGGCAGATACGCAGTATTTT. Translated: CASSLAPGADTQYF. The chain combines TRBV5-5 with TRBJ2-3; tentative D call: TRBD1 (6 bases). Germline lookup yields CDR1 SGHKS and CDR2 YYEKEE (reference sequence). The CDR3 is 14 residues long. Trimming removed 0 bases from V and 4 bases from J, with 9 bases in between.

The CDR3 DNA follows: TGTGCCAGCACCCTTGGGAGCTCTGGGGCCAACGTCCTGACTTTC. Protein product: CASTLGSSGANVLTF. The J gene is TRBJ2-6, the V gene TRBV6-5; weak D call: TRBD2 (5 bases). The CDR3 has 15 amino acids. The ends were cut back, 7 bases at V and 0 bases at J, with 10 bases in the middle. Germline V lookup: CDR1 MNHEY, CDR2 SVGAGI.

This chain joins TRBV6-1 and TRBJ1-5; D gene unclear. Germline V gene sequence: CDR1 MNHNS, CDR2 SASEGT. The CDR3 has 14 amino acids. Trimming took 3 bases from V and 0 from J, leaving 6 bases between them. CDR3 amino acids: CASSDRVSNQPQHF. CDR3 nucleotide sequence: TGTGCCAGCAGTGATCGGGTTAGCAATCAGCCCCAGCATTTT.